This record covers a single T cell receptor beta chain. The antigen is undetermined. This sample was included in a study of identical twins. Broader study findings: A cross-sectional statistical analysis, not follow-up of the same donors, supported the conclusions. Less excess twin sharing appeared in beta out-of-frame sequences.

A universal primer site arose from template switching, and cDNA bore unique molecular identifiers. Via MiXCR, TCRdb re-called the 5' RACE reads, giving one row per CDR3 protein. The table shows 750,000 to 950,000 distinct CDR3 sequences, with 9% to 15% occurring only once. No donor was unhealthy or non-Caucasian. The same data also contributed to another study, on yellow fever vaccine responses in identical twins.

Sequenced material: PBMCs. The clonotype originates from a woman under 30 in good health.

This CDR3 reads CASSPQLPAGGPGNEQFF. CDR3 in DNA: TGTGCCAGCAGTCCTCAATTGCCCGCGGGGGGGCCGGGGAATGAGCAGTTCTTC. The rearrangement links TRBV12-3 or TRBV12-4 to TRBJ2-1, with 9 positions matching TRBD2. The CDR3 spans 18 residues. V was pared by 5 bases and J by 7 bases, with 18 bases of the junction left unmatched.